This T cell receptor (beta chain) was recovered during a study of shared clonotypes between healthy human individuals. About the research overall: Those who served as donors were two women and a few men between the ages of 18 and 49. Study-level results: An expected dependence of interdonor clonotype sharing on sequencing depth was noted. In this cohort, only blood was sampled, and tissue repertoires likely differ.

The CDR3 consists of 15 residues. Germline V gene data show CDR1 as SEHNR and CDR2 as FQNEAQ (reference sequence). V gave up 0 bases and J gave up 0 bases, with 8 bases separating them. Remarks on this clone: What it binds is unknown.

The protocol was immunoSEQ multiplex PCR, while the TCRdb copy is restricted to in-frame clones and leaves out a portion. This sample has around 2.5 million clones, with roughly 93% found just once. CD4+ cell separation produced CD45RA+ naive and CD45RA-negative memory subsets. Sequencing was done on a sample of naive CD4+ T cells from PBMCs. Subset meaning: CD45RA+ positively selected. The clonotype was recovered from a man aged 18-30 years in good health. Some clones in this sample may be carry-over from other donors' samples. This rearrangement joins TRBV7-9 to TRBJ1-1; D is unresolved. In nucleotides, the CDR3 is TGTGCCAGCAGCTTAGCGAAGGGAATGAACACTGAAGCTTTCTTT. It yields the protein CASSLAKGMNTEAFF.